This T cell receptor (beta chain) was recovered during a study of a mutant IDH1 vaccine in newly diagnosed glioma. V gave up 6 bases and J gave up 4 bases, with 9 bases separating them. Germline CDR1 LNHDA, CDR2 SQIVND (reference sequence). The CDR3 length is 12 residues. This clone appeared a few times. Antigen specificity is unknown. Described time point: week 5, during vaccination. The vaccine gave 300 ug of a 20-mer mutant IDH1 peptide subcutaneously per dose. Repertoires were generated with immunoSEQ multiplex PCR, while TCRdb's copy carries only in-frame clones and drops some. This sample has 30,000 to 40,000 clones, with about 56% found just once.

The chain couples TRBV19 to TRBJ1-2; D gene uncertain. This sequence originates from a woman aged 18-29 years with glioma. This specimen was PBMCs, taken from a glioma patient whose treatment included an IDH1 peptide vaccine. CDR3 region: CASRTRPYGYTF. As DNA, the CDR3 is TGTGCCAGTAGAACCAGGCCCTATGGCTACACCTTC.